These T cell receptor beta chains were read from a single sample in a study of blood T cell repertoires in COVID-19. Assay: immunoSEQ multiplex PCR; the TCRdb copy retains only in-frame clones and omits some. Of 330,000 or so clones listed, 88% are singletons. Sequencing was done on a sample of PBMCs or T cells enriched from blood (not recorded which). The receptors here all came from a young man who had recovered from COVID-19. The conserved cysteine and the conserved F or W are not part of the CDR3 here. Each record gives: J gene, D gene, V gene, CDR3 protein. D genes are given only for firm matches.

J: TRBJ1-1
D: TRBD1
V: TRBV19
CDR3: ASSWTGEGNTEAF

J: TRBJ1-4
D: NA
V: TRBV30
CDR3: AWSVWRTSGTNEKLF

J: TRBJ1-2
D: NA
V: TRBV19
CDR3: ASSSGQRMAINYGYT

J: TRBJ1-6
D: TRBD1
V: TRBV5-1
CDR3: ASSLASRTGYLPNSPLH

J: TRBJ2-4
D: NA
V: TRBV5-5
CDR3: ASSLGQGRNIQY

J: TRBJ2-3
D: TRBD2
V: TRBV6-5
CDR3: ASSYALTAGGNTQY

J: TRBJ2-7
D: NA
V: TRBV4-1
CDR3: ASSQGNGEQY

J: TRBJ1-3
D: NA
V: TRBV6-5
CDR3: ASVREGTGNTIY

J: TRBJ2-7
D: NA
V: TRBV15
CDR3: ATSHESYEQY

J: TRBJ1-5
D: NA
V: TRBV5-1
CDR3: ASSQGSNQPQH

J: TRBJ2-7
D: NA
V: TRBV18
CDR3: ASSPPGRASYEQY

J: TRBJ1-2
D: NA
V: TRBV27
CDR3: ASSLIAPGANYGYT

J: TRBJ2-7
D: NA
V: TRBV6-5
CDR3: ASSYSTGQRTYEQY

J: TRBJ1-4
D: NA
V: TRBV13
CDR3: ASSSSLSGNEKLF

J: TRBJ1-4
D: NA
V: TRBV15
CDR3: ATSREGALGEKLF

J: TRBJ2-7
D: TRBD1
V: TRBV6-2/TRBV6-3
CDR3: ASSNGQGRSYEQY

J: TRBJ2-7
D: NA
V: TRBV7-9
CDR3: ASRNGWGTDEQY

J: TRBJ2-1
D: NA
V: TRBV2
CDR3: ASSDRGLGEQF

J: TRBJ1-6
D: NA
V: TRBV3-1/TRBV3-2
CDR3: ASSQDLETDYNSPLH

J: TRBJ1-1
D: TRBD1
V: TRBV2
CDR3: ASTYSGTAEAF

J: TRBJ1-2
D: NA
V: TRBV13
CDR3: ASSSSTKTPSNYGYT

J: TRBJ1-1
D: NA
V: TRBV2
CDR3: ASSGNTGNTEAF

J: TRBJ2-2
D: NA
V: TRBV2
CDR3: ASSQLAPNTGELF

J: TRBJ1-2
D: NA
V: TRBV25-1
CDR3: ASSEGPGNFYGYT

J: TRBJ2-1
D: NA
V: TRBV12-3/TRBV12-4
CDR3: ASRLGSGEQF

J: TRBJ1-1
D: TRBD1
V: TRBV9
CDR3: ASSPMGQYTEAF

J: TRBJ2-7
D: TRBD2
V: TRBV28
CDR3: ASSIGEGFEQY

J: TRBJ2-2
D: TRBD1
V: TRBV27
CDR3: ASSWARGQGAIGELF

J: TRBJ2-7
D: NA
V: TRBV7-8
CDR3: ASSDNQDKDYEQY

J: TRBJ2-7
D: NA
V: TRBV28
CDR3: ASHSSGREQY

J: TRBJ1-2
D: NA
V: TRBV5-8
CDR3: ASSSRSSSFGYT

J: TRBJ2-1
D: NA
V: TRBV7-8
CDR3: ASSSLGTRGNNEQF

J: TRBJ2-7
D: NA
V: TRBV3-1/TRBV3-2
CDR3: ASSPTGDPEQY

J: TRBJ1-5
D: TRBD1
V: TRBV19
CDR3: ACRDRGNQPQH

J: TRBJ1-5
D: NA
V: TRBV15
CDR3: ATSRVGGNADQPQH

J: TRBJ2-2
D: NA
V: TRBV2
CDR3: ASRERWNTGELF

J: TRBJ1-6
D: NA
V: TRBV5-6
CDR3: ASSLGRSSHLH

J: TRBJ2-1
D: TRBD1
V: TRBV28
CDR3: ASSFRQGVKVHEQF

J: TRBJ1-2
D: TRBD1
V: TRBV27
CDR3: ASSPGQGIGYGYT

J: TRBJ1-2
D: NA
V: TRBV30
CDR3: AWRPTQGLYGYT

J: TRBJ1-1
D: TRBD1
V: TRBV9
CDR3: ASSGGTGDTEAF

J: TRBJ2-5
D: TRBD2
V: TRBV5-4
CDR3: ASSYGGGRLEETQY

J: TRBJ1-2
D: NA
V: TRBV3-1/TRBV3-2
CDR3: ASSPRTEYGYT

J: TRBJ1-2
D: TRBD1
V: TRBV9
CDR3: ASSVDLDRGRGGYT

J: TRBJ2-5
D: TRBD1
V: TRBV28
CDR3: ASSLLWSLTTGGFPGQETQY

J: TRBJ2-2
D: TRBD2
V: TRBV6-6
CDR3: ASSPQTGGPATGELF

J: TRBJ2-3
D: TRBD1
V: TRBV11-2
CDR3: ASSLGGRTDTQY

J: TRBJ2-7
D: NA
V: TRBV3-1/TRBV3-2
CDR3: ASSPRGRGGQY

J: TRBJ1-6
D: TRBD1
V: TRBV19
CDR3: ASSIRSGTDNSPLH

J: TRBJ1-4
D: TRBD1
V: TRBV7-9
CDR3: ASSFGQGTNEKLF

J: TRBJ1-4
D: NA
V: TRBV7-9
CDR3: ASSLSGATNEKLF

J: TRBJ1-1
D: TRBD1
V: TRBV15
CDR3: ATSAHRGNTEAF

J: TRBJ2-7
D: NA
V: TRBV12-3/TRBV12-4
CDR3: ASSLAGGYEQY

J: TRBJ2-3
D: NA
V: TRBV6-6
CDR3: ASSYFNGGDTQY